This TCR beta chain comes out of a study of blood T cell repertoires in COVID-19. Background on the study: Sample material is recorded as cDNA or gDNA derived from T cells, B-cell-depleted T cells, or PBMCs.

V lost 2 bases, J lost 4 bases, and 11 bases lay in between. CDR3 length: 14 residues. CDR1 LGHDT and CDR2 YNNKEL come from the germline V gene (reference sequence). The data were produced by immunoSEQ multiplex PCR, yet TCRdb's version contains in-frame clones alone and is incomplete. The sample yields about 260,000 clones, roughly 90% seen once. This TCR derives from a human donor in a cohort sampled during active COVID-19. This rearrangement joins TRBV3-1 (or the pseudogene TRBV3-2) to TRBJ2-5; TRBD2 is a possible D gene (5 bases). The sequencing input was peripheral blood. The chain's CDR3 is CASSQRNGGETQYF. CDR3 in DNA: TGTGCCAGCAGCCAACGGAATGGAGGAGAGACCCAGTACTTC.